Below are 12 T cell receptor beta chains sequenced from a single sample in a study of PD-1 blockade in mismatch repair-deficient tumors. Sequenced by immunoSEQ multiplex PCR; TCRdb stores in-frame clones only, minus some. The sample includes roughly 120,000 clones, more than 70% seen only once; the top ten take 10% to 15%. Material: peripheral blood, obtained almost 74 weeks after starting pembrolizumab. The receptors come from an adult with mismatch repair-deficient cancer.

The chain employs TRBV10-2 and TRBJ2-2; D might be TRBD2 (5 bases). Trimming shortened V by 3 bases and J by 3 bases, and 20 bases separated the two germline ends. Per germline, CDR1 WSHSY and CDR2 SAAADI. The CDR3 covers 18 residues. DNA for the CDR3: TGCGCCAGCAGTGAATTGCTACTAGGAGACGTCGACACCGGGGAGCTGTTTTTT. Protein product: CASSELLLGDVDTGELFF.

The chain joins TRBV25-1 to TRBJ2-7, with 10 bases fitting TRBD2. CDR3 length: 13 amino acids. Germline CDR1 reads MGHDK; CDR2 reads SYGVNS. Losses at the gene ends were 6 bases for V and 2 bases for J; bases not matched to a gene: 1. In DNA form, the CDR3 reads TGTGCCAGCAGAAGCGGGAGGGCCTACGAGCAGTACTTC. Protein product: CASRSGRAYEQYF.

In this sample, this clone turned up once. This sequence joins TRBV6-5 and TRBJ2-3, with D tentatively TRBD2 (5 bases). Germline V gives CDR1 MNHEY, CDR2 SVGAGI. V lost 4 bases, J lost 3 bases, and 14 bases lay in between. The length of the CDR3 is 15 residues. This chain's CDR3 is CASSSQFRGTDTQYF. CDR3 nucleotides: TGTGCCAGCAGTTCTCAATTTCGGGGAACAGATACGCAGTATTTT.

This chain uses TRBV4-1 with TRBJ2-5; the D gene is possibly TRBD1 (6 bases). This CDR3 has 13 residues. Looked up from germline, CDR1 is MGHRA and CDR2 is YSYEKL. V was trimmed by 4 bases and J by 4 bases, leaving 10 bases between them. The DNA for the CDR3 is TGCGCCAGCAGCCCTACAGGGCTAGAGACCCAGTACTTC. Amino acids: CASSPTGLETQYF.

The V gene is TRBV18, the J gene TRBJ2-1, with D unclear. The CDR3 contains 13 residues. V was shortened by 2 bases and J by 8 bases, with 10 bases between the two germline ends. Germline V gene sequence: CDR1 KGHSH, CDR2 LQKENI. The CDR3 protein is CASSPVIADEQFF. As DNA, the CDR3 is TGTGCCAGCTCACCAGTAATAGCCGATGAGCAGTTCTTC.

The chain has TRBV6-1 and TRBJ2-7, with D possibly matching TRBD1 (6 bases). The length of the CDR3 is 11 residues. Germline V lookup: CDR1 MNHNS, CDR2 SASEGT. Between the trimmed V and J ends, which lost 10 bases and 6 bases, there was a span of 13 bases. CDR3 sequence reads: CATVQGSEQYF. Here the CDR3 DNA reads TGTGCCACCGTACAGGGCTCCGAGCAGTACTTC.

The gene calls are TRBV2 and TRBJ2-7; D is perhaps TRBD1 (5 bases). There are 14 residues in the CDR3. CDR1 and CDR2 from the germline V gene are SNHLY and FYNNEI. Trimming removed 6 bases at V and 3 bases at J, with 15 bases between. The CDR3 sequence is CASRGYQGGYEQYF. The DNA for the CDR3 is TGTGCCAGCAGGGGGTATCAGGGTGGCTACGAGCAGTACTTC.

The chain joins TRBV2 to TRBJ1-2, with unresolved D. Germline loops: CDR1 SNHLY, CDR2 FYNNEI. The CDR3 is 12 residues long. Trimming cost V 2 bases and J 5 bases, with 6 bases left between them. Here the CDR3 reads CASSERAYGYTF. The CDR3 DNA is TGTGCCAGCAGTGAACGGGCATATGGCTACACCTTC.

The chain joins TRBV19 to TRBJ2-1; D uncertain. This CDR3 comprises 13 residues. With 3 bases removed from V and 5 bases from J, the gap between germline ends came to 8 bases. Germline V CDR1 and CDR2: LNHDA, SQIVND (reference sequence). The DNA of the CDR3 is TGTGCCAGTAGTATGGGGTTCCACAATGAGCAGTTCTTC. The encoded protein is CASSMGFHNEQFF.

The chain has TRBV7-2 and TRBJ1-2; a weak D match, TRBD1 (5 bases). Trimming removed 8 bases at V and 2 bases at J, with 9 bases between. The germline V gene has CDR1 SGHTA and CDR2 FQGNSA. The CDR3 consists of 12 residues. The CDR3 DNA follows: TGTGCCAGCGGCGGGGGGAACTATGGCTACACCTTC. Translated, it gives CASGGGNYGYTF.

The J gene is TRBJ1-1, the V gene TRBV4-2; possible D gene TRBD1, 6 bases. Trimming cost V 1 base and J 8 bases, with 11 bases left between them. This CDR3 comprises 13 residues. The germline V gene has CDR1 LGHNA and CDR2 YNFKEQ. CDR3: CASSQVIQGEAFF. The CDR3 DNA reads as TGTGCCAGCAGCCAAGTGATCCAGGGGGAAGCTTTCTTT.

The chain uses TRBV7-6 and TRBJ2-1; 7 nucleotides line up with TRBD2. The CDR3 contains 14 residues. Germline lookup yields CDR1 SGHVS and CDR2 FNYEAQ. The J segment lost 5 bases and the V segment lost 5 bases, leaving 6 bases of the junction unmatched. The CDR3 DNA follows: TGTGCCAGCAGCCCTCGTGGGGGGGACAATGAGCAGTTCTTC. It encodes CASSPRGGDNEQFF.